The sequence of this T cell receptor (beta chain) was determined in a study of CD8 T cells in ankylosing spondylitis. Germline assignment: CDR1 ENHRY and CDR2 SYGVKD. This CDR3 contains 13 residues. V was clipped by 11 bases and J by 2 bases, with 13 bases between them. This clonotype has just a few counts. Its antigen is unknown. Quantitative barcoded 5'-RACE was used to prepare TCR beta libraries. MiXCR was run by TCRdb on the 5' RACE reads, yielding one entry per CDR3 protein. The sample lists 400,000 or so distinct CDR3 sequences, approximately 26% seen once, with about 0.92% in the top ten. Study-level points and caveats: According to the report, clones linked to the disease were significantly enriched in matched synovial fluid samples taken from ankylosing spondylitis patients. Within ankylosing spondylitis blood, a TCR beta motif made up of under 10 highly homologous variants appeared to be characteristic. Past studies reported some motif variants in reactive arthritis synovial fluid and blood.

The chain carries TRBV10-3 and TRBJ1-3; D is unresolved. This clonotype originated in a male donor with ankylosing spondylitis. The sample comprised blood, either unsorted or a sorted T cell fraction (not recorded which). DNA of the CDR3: TGTGCCTACGGGGAGGTTCCTGGAAACACCATATATTTT. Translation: CAYGEVPGNTIYF.